This T cell receptor (beta chain) was documented in a study of blood T cell repertoires in COVID-19. This table comes from immunoSEQ multiplex PCR, and its TCRdb copy is limited to in-frame clones, with some not included. The profile shows about 50,000 clones, approximately 91% of them singletons. The V gene lost 7 bases and the J gene lost 2 bases, with 8 bases spanning the gap. The length of the CDR3 is 12 residues. Germline-derived CDR1 and CDR2 are MNHEY and SVGAGI. Sequenced input: peripheral blood. The sequence was obtained from a human donor in a cohort sampled during active COVID-19. J is TRBJ1-1 and V is TRBV6-5; unclear D gene. DNA for the CDR3: TGTGCCAGCAAGGAGGGAAACACTGAAGCTTTCTTT. It yields the protein CASKEGNTEAFF.